The 13 T cell receptor beta chains in this list originate from one sample, sequenced in a study of regulatory T cells in long-lasting Graves disease. Described time point: newly diagnosed GD, antithyroid drugs for less than 3 months. RNA from PBMCs was the source of the TCR library. Arm-PCR of CDR3 regions with iRepertoire HTBI primers generated TCR beta libraries. TCRdb independently ran MiXCR on the multiplex PCR reads; one entry per CDR3 protein. Counted here are roughly 420,000 distinct CDR3 sequences, roughly 15% occurring once; the ten biggest clones make up about 23%. The same data also went into a second study, on T cells in Graves' hyperthyroidism and ophthalmopathy.

The sequenced sample was peripheral blood mononuclear cells (PBMCs), obtained at new diagnosis, from a patient treated with antithyroid drugs. The receptors stem from a woman aged 18-30 years with Graves disease.

This chain uses TRBV5-4 with TRBJ2-7, with D possibly called TRBD1 or TRBD2 (5 bases each). V lost 3 bases to trimming and J lost 2 bases, with 12 bases between them. This CDR3 contains 14 residues. The V gene's germline CDR1 is SGHNT and CDR2 YYREEE (reference sequence). In DNA, the CDR3 is TGTGCCAGCAGCTCGCTTGGGGGTACCTACGAGCAGTACTTC. Translation gives CASSSLGGTYEQYF. Supplemented by reference TRBV5-4 and TRBJ2-7, the full variable domain reads ETGVTQSPTHLIKTRGQQVTLRCSSQSGHNTVSWYQQALGQGPQFIFQYYREEENGRGNFPPRFSGLQFPNYSSELNVNALELDDSALYLCASSSLGGTYEQYFGPGTRLTVT.

This clonotype was detected many times. V gene TRBV7-8 combines with J gene TRBJ2-7, with D possibly called TRBD1 or TRBD2 (5 bases each). Germline CDR1 SGHVS, CDR2 FQNEAQ. CDR3 size: 13 residues. Trimming pared 3 bases from V and 7 bases from J, leaving 13 bases between. The CDR3 reads CASSFQPGTEQYF. In DNA form, the CDR3 reads TGTGCCAGCAGCTTCCAGCCCGGGACGGAGCAGTACTTC.

This clonotype appeared many times. The chain employs TRBV20-1 and TRBJ2-1, with 8 bases matching TRBD1. With 6 bases clipped from V and 4 bases from J, the junction kept 11 bases outside the gene matches. The CDR3 is 15 residues long. In germline, CDR1 is DFQATT, CDR2 SNEGSKA (reference sequence). The DNA for the CDR3 is TGCAGTGCACCTCAAGTGACAGGGGTATACAATGAGCAGTTCTTC. Translating it yields CSAPQVTGVYNEQFF.

Many counts were recorded for this clonotype. The rearrangement links TRBV2 to TRBJ2-2; 8 nucleotides align to TRBD1. Trimming took 6 bases from V and 7 from J; bases not matched to a gene: 10. CDR1 is SNHLY and CDR2 is FYNNEI in the germline V gene. The CDR3 spans 15 residues. The CDR3 reads CASSLQGVDGGELFF. As DNA, the CDR3 is TGTGCCAGCAGCTTACAGGGGGTCGACGGCGGGGAGCTGTTTTTT.

This clonotype was detected ten times or more. The V call is TRBV20-1, the J call TRBJ2-1, with 8 positions matching TRBD2. The V gene end was trimmed by 6 bases and the J gene end by 8 bases; junction bases not matched to a gene: 12. Germline V gives CDR1 DFQATT, CDR2 SNEGSKA (reference sequence). This CDR3 spans 14 amino acids. The CDR3 protein is CSAAGREDYYEQFF. The CDR3 DNA reads TGCAGTGCCGCCGGGCGGGAGGATTATTATGAGCAGTTCTTC.

There are many counts of this clonotype. The rearrangement links TRBV2 to TRBJ2-7, with D possibly matching TRBD1 (6 bases). Germline values: CDR1 SNHLY, CDR2 FYNNEI. V was clipped by 3 bases and J by 4 bases, with 10 bases between them. This CDR3 contains 13 residues. The CDR3 coding sequence is TGTGCCAGCAGTGACGGGACACCGTACGAGCAGTACTTC. It encodes CASSDGTPYEQYF.

This clonotype was counted only a few times. The chain carries TRBV19 and TRBJ2-5; D not certain. The CDR3 spans 15 residues. Trimming stripped 0 bases from V and 2 bases from J, with 10 bases between. Germline CDR1 and CDR2: LNHDA and SQIVND (reference sequence). The CDR3 loop is CASSIETALQETQYF. As DNA, the CDR3 is TGTGCCAGTAGTATAGAGACGGCCCTACAAGAGACCCAGTACTTC.

This clonotype was counted between two and nine times. The chain uses TRBV18 and TRBJ2-7; no clear D. Germline assignment: CDR1 KGHSH and CDR2 LQKENI. The CDR3 covers 13 residues. Trimming stripped 2 bases from V and 3 bases from J, with 8 bases between. The CDR3 sequence: CASSPRQYYEQYF. Written as DNA, the CDR3 is TGTGCCAGCTCACCAAGACAATACTACGAGCAGTACTTC.

This clonotype has only a few counts. This chain joins TRBV7-2 and TRBJ2-6, with D tentatively TRBD1 or TRBD2 (5 bases each). V lost 5 bases and J 19 bases, leaving 24 bases between the germline ends. This CDR3 comprises 14 residues. CDR1 SGHTA and CDR2 FQGNSA come from the germline V gene. The CDR3 region has the DNA TGTGCCAGCAGCCCCTCAGCCTTTCCGGGGCGTATAACTTTC. This sequence encodes CASSPSAFPGRITF.

The chain carries TRBV10-3 and TRBJ1-3; 7 nucleotides align to TRBD1. V lost 6 bases, J lost 8 bases, and 13 bases stayed unmatched. Germline V CDR1 and CDR2: ENHRY, SYGVKD. There are 15 residues in the CDR3. CDR3 sequence (DNA): TGTGCCATCAGCGCCGGACAGGCGCTTGGGGACACCATATATTTT. This translates into CAISAGQALGDTIYF.

The chain has TRBV6-1 and TRBJ2-1; 10 positions agree with TRBD1. Looked up from germline, CDR1 is MNHNS and CDR2 is SASEGT. CDR3 size: 13 residues. V was pared by 6 bases and J by 8 bases, with 4 bases of the junction left unmatched. CDR3 coding DNA: TGTGCCAGCAGGGGGACAGGGGAGGATGAGCAGTTCTTC. Amino acid sequence: CASRGTGEDEQFF.

DNA of the CDR3: TGTGCCAGCAGCTTCCTGACTAGCGGGAGCGGGACCGGGGAGCTGTTTTTT. Protein: CASSFLTSGSGTGELFF. The chain uses TRBV7-9 and TRBJ2-2, with TRBD2 matching 12 bases. The CDR3 has 17 residues. CDR1 is SEHNR and CDR2 is FQNEAQ in the germline V gene (reference sequence). With 3 bases clipped from V and 5 bases from J, the junction kept 7 bases outside the gene matches.

In its sample, this clonotype was seen many times. CDR3 loop: CSARDATGEETQYF. CDR3 bases: TGCAGTGCTAGAGACGCGACAGGGGAAGAGACCCAGTACTTC. This chain joins TRBV20-1 and TRBJ2-5, with 8 bases lining up with TRBD1. This CDR3 is 14 amino acids long. J gave up 3 bases and V 0 bases, and 3 bases lay outside the gene matches. The germline V gene has CDR1 DFQATT and CDR2 SNEGSKA (reference sequence).